The subject of this entry is one T cell receptor (beta chain). Trimming removed 5 bases from V and 5 bases from J; junction bases left unmatched: 7. Germline assignment: CDR1 MNHEY and CDR2 SVGEGT. This CDR3 is 14 amino acids long. This sample is part of a study of T-cell reconstitution after alpha-beta-depleted transplantation in children. Library preparation (for TCRbeta) was performed with unique molecular identifiers. A single record per CDR3 protein comes from TCRdb applying MiXCR to the PCR reads. This table holds more than 400,000 distinct CDR3 sequences, about 10% found once. Material: PBMCs, mostly from graft donor cells, obtained 180 days after TCRalphabeta/CD19-depleted stem cell transplant. This clonotype was sampled from a female patient between 2 and 15 years old who had a stem cell transplant for aplastic anemia, so the T cells may come from the graft donor. The gene calls are TRBV6-2 or TRBV6-3 and TRBJ1-2, with TRBD1 identical over 8 bases. The CDR3 region is CASSNADRDYGYTF. The CDR3 coding sequence is TGTGCCAGCAGTAACGCGGACAGGGATTATGGCTACACCTTC.